The 9 T cell receptor beta chains below all came from one sample that was sequenced in a study of shared clonotypes between healthy human individuals. Measured with immunoSEQ multiplex PCR; TCRdb has only the in-frame clones, and not every one. The sample carries about 1.5 million clones, approximately 97% recorded once. The sample was naive CD4+ T cells sorted from blood. Stated subset: CD45RA+ positively selected. Receptors were obtained from a young man in good health.

V and J are TRBV2 and TRBJ2-3; D tentatively fits TRBD1 or TRBD2 (5 bases each). CDR1 is SNHLY, CDR2 FYNNEI, per germline. CDR3 size: 14 residues. Trimming took 8 bases from V and 4 from J, leaving 16 bases between them. CDR3 DNA: TGTGCCAGCGAACGCCAACCGGGGCCAGATACGCAGTATTTT. Translating gives CASERQPGPDTQYF. Supplemented by reference TRBV2 and TRBJ2-3, the full variable domain reads EPEVTQTPSHQVTQMGQEVILRCVPISNHLYFYWYRQILGQKVEFLVSFYNNEISEKSEIFDDQFSVERPDGSNFTLKIRSTKLEDSAMYFCASERQPGPDTQYFGPGTRLTVL.

V and J are TRBV19 and TRBJ2-7, with D possibly called TRBD1 or TRBD2 (5 bases each). Germline V gene data show CDR1 as LNHDA and CDR2 as SQIVND (reference sequence). There are 14 residues in the CDR3. Between the trimmed V and J ends, which lost 7 bases and 2 bases, there was a span of 15 bases. The CDR3 is CASTTEGSPYEQYF. CDR3 nucleotides: TGTGCCAGTACCACTGAGGGGAGCCCCTACGAGCAGTACTTC. The whole variable domain, remainder taken from reference TRBV19 and TRBJ2-7, is DGGITQSPKYLFRKEGQNVTLSCEQNLNHDAMYWYRQDPGQGLRLIYYSQIVNDFQKGDIAEGYSVSREKKESFPLTVTSAQKNPTAFYLCASTTEGSPYEQYFGPGTRLTVT.

The rearrangement uses TRBV7-9 and TRBJ1-5, with 8 bases matching TRBD1. The V and J ends lost 10 bases and 2 bases, in that order; junction bases with no gene match: 4. The V gene's germline CDR1 is SEHNR and CDR2 FQNEAQ (reference sequence). This CDR3 has 13 residues. The CDR3 nucleotides are TGTGCCATCGACAGGGGAGGCAATCAGCCCCAGCATTTT. Translating it yields CAIDRGGNQPQHF.

A word on this clone: In the same sample, other DNA sequences code for this CDR3. The chain recombines TRBV6-5 with TRBJ1-5, with a weak D call TRBD1 (5 bases). The CDR3 totals 13 residues. Germline CDR1 MNHEY, CDR2 SVGAGI. V lost 2 bases and J lost 7, with 9 bases in between. DNA of the CDR3: TGTGCCAGCAGTTACGGGGGTCGCCAGCCCCAGCATTTT. Amino acids: CASSYGGRQPQHF.

The chain joins TRBV19 to TRBJ2-3; D call uncertain. Looked up from germline, CDR1 is LNHDA and CDR2 is SQIVND (reference sequence). Trimming took 3 bases from V and 4 from J, leaving 11 bases between them. The CDR3 consists of 14 residues. The CDR3 nucleotides read TGTGCCAGTAGTATCCAGATTGGCGCAGATACGCAGTATTTT. Translated: CASSIQIGADTQYF.

V and J are TRBV5-1 and TRBJ2-1, with 8 bases fitting TRBD2. The CDR3 is 17 residues long. Germline values: CDR1 SGHRS, CDR2 YFSETQ. V was clipped by 1 base and J by 5 bases; unmatched bases: 11. The CDR3 spells CASSLSAGAIENNEQFF. CDR3 DNA: TGCGCCAGCAGCTTGTCAGCGGGAGCTATAGAAAACAATGAGCAGTTCTTC.

Regarding this clone: The sample holds other DNA sequences that translate to the same CDR3. This chain links TRBV7-3 with TRBJ2-1; 7 bases match TRBD2. The V and J ends lost 0 bases and 0 bases, in that order; junction bases with no gene match: 2. CDR3 length: 16 residues. Germline V CDR1 and CDR2: SGHTA, FQGTGA. In DNA, the CDR3 is TGTGCCAGCAGCTTAACGGGGGGGTCCTCCTACAATGAGCAGTTCTTC. The encoded protein is CASSLTGGSSYNEQFF.

As regards this clone: This CDR3 is also generated by other DNA sequences in the sample. This chain uses TRBV5-1 with TRBJ2-3, with 7 bases lining up with TRBD2. The trim removed 0 bases at V and 5 bases at J, leaving 3 bases unmatched. The CDR3 length is 14 residues. In germline, CDR1 is SGHRS, CDR2 YFSETQ. The CDR3 here is CASSLGGSGDTQYF. The CDR3 DNA reads TGCGCCAGCAGCTTGGGCGGGAGTGGAGATACGCAGTATTTT.

The J gene is TRBJ1-5, the V gene TRBV27, with D hard to call. This CDR3 is built from 13 residues. Trimming stripped 3 bases from V and 9 bases from J, with 12 bases between. Germline assignment: CDR1 MNHEY and CDR2 SMNVEV (reference sequence). The CDR3 sequence: CASSFSGQRPQHF. The CDR3 DNA reads TGTGCCAGCAGTTTTTCTGGGCAACGGCCCCAGCATTTT.